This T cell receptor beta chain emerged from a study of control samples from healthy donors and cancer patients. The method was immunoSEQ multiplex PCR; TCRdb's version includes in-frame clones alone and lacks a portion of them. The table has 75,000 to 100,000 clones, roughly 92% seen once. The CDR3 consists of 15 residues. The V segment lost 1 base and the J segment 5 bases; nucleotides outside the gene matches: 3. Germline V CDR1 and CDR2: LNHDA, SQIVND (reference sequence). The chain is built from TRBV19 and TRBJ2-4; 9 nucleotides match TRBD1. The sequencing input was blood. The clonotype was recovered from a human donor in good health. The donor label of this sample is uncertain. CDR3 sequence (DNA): TGTGCCAGTAGTATAGTTCGACAGGGGGAAAACATTCAGTACTTC. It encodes CASSIVRQGENIQYF.